This TCR beta chain came from a study of T cells in Graves' hyperthyroidism and ophthalmopathy. About the study: Initial diagnosis, before any treatment, was when peripheral blood was collected. Findings of the study overall: Ophthalmopathy, which appeared later, was predicted by the model a median roughly 6.6 months before onset. Peripheral blood also featured most of the thyroid clonotypes expanded above 0.001. Stable hyperthyroidism and ophthalmopathy were separated using 13 V-J signatures.

The CDR3 is 14 amino acids. V gave up 3 bases and J gave up 8 bases, with 16 bases separating them. CDR1 is MNHEY, CDR2 SMNVEV, per germline (reference sequence). This clonotype was counted ten times or more. Its antigen is not known. From RNA transcripts, TCR beta CDR3 regions were amplified. When the TCR CDR3 underwent first-round RT-PCR, the HTBI primer set was used. TCRdb fed the multiplex PCR reads into MiXCR, producing one record per CDR3 protein. The sample includes about 420,000 distinct CDR3 sequences, roughly 14% seen only once; the top ten take just under 8%. This TCR was sampled from a woman under 30 with Graves' hyperthyroidism. The chain uses TRBV27 and TRBJ1-2, with D possibly TRBD1 on 5 matching bases. The sample comprised blood. CDR3 sequence (DNA): TGTGCCAGCAGTTTGTATGGACATGAGGGAGGCTACACCTTC. Amino acids: CASSLYGHEGGYTF.